This T cell receptor (beta chain) emerged from a study of T cells after yellow fever vaccination. On the study more broadly: Each low-cell-number fraction was prepared by means of SMART-Seq v4 Ultra Low Input. Study findings and constraints: Abundant contaminating clonotypes from the bulk population could appear in FACS-sorted repertoires.

This clonotype was counted many times. Its target is not known. One entry per CDR3 protein results from TCRdb running MiXCR on the 5' RACE reads. The sample contains about 180,000 distinct CDR3 sequences, approximately 6.2% of which appear only once. Germline lookup yields CDR1 KGHDR and CDR2 SFDVKD. The CDR3 contains 13 residues. V lost 9 bases to trimming and J lost 1 base, with 8 bases between them. Sequenced material: CD4+ T cells sorted from PBMCs, taken on the day of the first yellow fever vaccination. The TCR comes from a man younger than 35 who received the YFV17D yellow fever vaccine. V and J are TRBV24-1 and TRBJ2-2; D gene uncertain. The CDR3 is CATGMENTGELFF. CDR3 sequence (DNA): TGTGCCACCGGGATGGAGAACACCGGGGAGCTGTTTTTT.